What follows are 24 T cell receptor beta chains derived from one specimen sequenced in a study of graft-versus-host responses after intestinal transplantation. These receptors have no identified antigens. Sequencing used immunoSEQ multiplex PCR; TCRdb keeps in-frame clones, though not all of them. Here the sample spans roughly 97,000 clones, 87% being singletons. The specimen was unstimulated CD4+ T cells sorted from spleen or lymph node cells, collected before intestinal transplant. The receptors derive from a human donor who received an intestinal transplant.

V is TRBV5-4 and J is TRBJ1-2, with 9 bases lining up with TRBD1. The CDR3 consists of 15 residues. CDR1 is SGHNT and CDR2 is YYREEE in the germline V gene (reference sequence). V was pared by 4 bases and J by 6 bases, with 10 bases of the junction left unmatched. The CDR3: CASSHPGTGGDGYTF. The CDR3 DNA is TGTGCCAGCAGCCATCCGGGAACAGGGGGCGATGGCTACACCTTC.

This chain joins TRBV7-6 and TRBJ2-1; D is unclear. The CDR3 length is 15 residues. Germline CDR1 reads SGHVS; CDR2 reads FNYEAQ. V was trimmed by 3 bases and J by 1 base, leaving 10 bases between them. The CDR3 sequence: CASSFSRVSYNEQFF. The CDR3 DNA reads TGTGCCAGCAGCTTTTCCCGGGTATCCTACAATGAGCAGTTCTTC.

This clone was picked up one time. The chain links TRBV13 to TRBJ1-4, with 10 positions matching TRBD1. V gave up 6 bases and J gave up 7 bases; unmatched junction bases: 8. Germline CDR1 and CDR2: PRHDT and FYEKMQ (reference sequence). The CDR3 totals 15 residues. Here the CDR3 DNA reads TGTGCCAGCAGACTAAGACGGGACAGGGGTGAAAAACTGTTTTTT. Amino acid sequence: CASRLRRDRGEKLFF.

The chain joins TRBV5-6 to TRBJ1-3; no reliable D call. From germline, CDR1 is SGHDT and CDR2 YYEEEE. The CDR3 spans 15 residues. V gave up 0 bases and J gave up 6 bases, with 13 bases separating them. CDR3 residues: CASSLVVRNINTIYF. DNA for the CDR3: TGTGCCAGCAGCTTGGTGGTCCGGAACATAAACACCATATATTTT.

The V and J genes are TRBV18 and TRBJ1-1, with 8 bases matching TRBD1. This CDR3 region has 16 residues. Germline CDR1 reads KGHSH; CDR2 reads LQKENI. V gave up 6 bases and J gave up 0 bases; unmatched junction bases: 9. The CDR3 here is CASSQGQVVMNTEAFF. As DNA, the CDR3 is TGTGCCAGCTCGCAGGGACAGGTAGTTATGAACACTGAAGCTTTCTTT. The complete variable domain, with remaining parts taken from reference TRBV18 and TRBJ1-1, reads NAGVMQNPRHLVRRRGQEARLRCSPMKGHSHVYWYRQLPEEGLKFMVYLQKENIIDESGMPKERFSAEFPKEGPSILRIQQVVRGDSAAYFCASSQGQVVMNTEAFFGQGTRLTVV.

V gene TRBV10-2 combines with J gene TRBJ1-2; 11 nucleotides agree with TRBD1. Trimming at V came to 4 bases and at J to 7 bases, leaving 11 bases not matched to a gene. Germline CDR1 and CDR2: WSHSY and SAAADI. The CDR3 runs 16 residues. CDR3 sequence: CASSGPGQGAPGGYTF. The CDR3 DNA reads TGCGCCAGCAGTGGGCCCGGACAGGGGGCGCCGGGTGGCTACACCTTC.

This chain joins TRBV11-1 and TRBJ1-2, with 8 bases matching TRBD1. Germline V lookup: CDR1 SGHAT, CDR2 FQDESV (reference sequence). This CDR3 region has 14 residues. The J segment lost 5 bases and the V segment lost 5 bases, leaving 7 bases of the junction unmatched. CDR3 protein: CASSGGQGPYGYTF. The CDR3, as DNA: TGTGCCAGCAGCGGCGGACAGGGCCCTTATGGCTACACCTTC.

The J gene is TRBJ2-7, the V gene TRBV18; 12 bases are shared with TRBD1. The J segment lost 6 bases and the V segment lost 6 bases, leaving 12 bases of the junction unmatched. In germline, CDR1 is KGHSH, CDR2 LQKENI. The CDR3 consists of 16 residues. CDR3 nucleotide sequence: TGTGCCAGCTCGTCTGCCGGGACAGGGGGCATCGGCGAGCAGTACTTC. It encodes CASSSAGTGGIGEQYF.

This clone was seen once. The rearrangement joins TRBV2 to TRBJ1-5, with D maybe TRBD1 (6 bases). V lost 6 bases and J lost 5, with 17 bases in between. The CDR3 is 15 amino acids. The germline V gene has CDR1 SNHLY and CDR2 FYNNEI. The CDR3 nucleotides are TGTGCCAGCAGCCCCACCGGGACACGTTATCAGCCCCAGCATTTT. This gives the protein CASSPTGTRYQPQHF.

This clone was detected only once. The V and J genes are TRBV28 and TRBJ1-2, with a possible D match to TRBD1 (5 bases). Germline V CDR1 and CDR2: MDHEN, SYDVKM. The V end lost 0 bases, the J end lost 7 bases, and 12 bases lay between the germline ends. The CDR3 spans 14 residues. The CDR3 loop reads CASSLWAGRVGYTF. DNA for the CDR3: TGTGCCAGCAGTTTATGGGCAGGGAGGGTTGGCTACACCTTC.

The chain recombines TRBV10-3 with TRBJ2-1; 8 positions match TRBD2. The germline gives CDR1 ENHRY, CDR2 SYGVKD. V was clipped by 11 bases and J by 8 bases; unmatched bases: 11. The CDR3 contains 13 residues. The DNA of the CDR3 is TGTGCCTCCCGGGAGGGCGGGGAGTATGAGCAGTTCTTC. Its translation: CASREGGEYEQFF.

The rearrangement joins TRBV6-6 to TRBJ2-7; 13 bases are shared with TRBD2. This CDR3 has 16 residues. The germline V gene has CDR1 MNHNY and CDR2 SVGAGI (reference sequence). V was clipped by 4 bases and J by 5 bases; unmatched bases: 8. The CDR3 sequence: CASSSYTSGRANEQYF. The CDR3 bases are TGTGCCAGCAGTTCCTACACTAGCGGGAGGGCGAACGAGCAGTACTTC.

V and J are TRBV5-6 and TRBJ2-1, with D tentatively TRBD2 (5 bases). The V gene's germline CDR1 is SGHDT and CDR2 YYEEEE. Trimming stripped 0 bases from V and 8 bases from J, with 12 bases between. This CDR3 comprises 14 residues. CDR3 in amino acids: CASSLGASSDEQFF. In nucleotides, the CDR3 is TGTGCCAGCAGCTTGGGTGCGAGTAGCGATGAGCAGTTCTTC.

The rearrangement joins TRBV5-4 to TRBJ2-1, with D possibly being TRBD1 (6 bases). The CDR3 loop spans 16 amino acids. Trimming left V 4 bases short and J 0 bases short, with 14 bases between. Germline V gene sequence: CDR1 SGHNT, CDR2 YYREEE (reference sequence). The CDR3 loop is CASSPGQFYSYNEQFF. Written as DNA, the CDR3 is TGTGCCAGCAGCCCCGGACAGTTTTACTCCTACAATGAGCAGTTCTTC.

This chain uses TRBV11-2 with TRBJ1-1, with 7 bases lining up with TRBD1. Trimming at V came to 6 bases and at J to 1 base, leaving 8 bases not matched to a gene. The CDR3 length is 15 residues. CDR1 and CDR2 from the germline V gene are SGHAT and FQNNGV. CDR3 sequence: CASRFGQAGNTEAFF. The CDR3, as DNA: TGTGCCAGCAGGTTTGGACAGGCTGGGAACACTGAAGCTTTCTTT.

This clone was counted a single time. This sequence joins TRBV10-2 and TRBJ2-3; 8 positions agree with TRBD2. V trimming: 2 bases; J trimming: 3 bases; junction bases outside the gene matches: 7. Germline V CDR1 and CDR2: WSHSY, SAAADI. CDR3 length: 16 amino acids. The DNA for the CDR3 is TGCGCCAGCAGTGAGGAAGCGGGAGCCGCGACAGATACGCAGTATTTT. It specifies CASSEEAGAATDTQYF.

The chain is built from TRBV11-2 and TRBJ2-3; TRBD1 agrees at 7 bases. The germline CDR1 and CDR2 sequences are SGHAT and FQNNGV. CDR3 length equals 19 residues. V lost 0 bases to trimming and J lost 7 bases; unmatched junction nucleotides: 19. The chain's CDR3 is CASSLDLTPYGQDPNTQYF. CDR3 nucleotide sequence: TGTGCCAGCAGCTTAGATCTAACGCCTTATGGACAGGATCCGAATACGCAGTATTTT. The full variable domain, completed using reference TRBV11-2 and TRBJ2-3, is EAGVAQSPRYKIIEKRQSVAFWCNPISGHATLYWYQQILGQGPKLLIQFQNNGVVDDSQLPKDRFSAERLKGVDSTLKIQPAKLEDSAVYLCASSLDLTPYGQDPNTQYFGPGTRLTVL.

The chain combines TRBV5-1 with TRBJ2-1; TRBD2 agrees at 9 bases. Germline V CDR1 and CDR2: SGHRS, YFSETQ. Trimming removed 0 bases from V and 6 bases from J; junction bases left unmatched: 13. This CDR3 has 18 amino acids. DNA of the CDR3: TGCGCCAGCAGCTTGGTCCTCCCGGGGACTAGCAGTGGCAATGAGCAGTTCTTC. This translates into CASSLVLPGTSSGNEQFF.

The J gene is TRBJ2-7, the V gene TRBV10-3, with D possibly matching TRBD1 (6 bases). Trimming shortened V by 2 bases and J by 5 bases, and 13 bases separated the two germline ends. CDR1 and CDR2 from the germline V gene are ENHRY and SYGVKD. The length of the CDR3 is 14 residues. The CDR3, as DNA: TGTGCCATCAGTGAGAGGGGGTGGTCCGACGAGCAGTACTTC. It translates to CAISERGWSDEQYF.

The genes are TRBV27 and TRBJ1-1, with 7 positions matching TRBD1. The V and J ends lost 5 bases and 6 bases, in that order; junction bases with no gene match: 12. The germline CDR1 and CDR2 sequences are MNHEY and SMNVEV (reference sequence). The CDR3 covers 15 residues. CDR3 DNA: TGTGCCAGCAGTATTCGGACAGAAACAGGGGCTGAAGCTTTCTTT. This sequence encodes CASSIRTETGAEAFF.

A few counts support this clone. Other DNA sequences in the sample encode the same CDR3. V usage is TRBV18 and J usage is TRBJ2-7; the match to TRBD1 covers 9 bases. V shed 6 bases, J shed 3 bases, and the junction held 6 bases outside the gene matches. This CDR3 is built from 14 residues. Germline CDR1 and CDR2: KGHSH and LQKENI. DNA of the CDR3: TGTGCCAGCTCCCCCGGGACAGGGAACTACGAGCAGTACTTC. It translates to CASSPGTGNYEQYF.

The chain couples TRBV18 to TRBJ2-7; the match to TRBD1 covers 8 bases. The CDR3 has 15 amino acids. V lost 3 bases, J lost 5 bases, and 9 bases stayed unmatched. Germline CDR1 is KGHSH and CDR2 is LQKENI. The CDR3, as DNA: TGTGCCAGCTCACCGAGCCAGGGGGCAAGGAACGAGCAGTACTTC. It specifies CASSPSQGARNEQYF.

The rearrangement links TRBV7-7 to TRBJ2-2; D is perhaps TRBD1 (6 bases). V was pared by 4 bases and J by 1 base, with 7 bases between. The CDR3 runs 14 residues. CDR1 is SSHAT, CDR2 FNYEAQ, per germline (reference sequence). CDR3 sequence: CASSSGQNTGELFF. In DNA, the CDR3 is TGTGCCAGCAGCTCGGGACAGAACACCGGGGAGCTGTTTTTT.

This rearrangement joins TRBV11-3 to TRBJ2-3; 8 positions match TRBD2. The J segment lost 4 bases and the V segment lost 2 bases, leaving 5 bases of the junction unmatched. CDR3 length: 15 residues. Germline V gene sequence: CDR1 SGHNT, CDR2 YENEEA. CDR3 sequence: CASSLTPGLADTQYF. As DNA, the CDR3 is TGTGCCAGCAGCTTAACCCCGGGACTAGCAGATACGCAGTATTTT. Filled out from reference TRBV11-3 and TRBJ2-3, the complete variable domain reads EAGVVQSPRYKIIEKKQPVAFWCNPISGHNTLYWYLQNLGQGPELLIRYENEEAVDDSQLPKDRFSAERLKGVDSTLKIQPAELGDSAVYLCASSLTPGLADTQYFGPGTRLTVL.